The 21 T cell receptor beta chains presented below share a single source sample, sequenced in a study of long-term antiretroviral therapy in people with HIV. Runs used v3.0 of the immunoSEQ assay and were done at survey level. Profiling relied on immunoSEQ multiplex PCR, and the TCRdb table lists in-frame clones only, not all of them. The data hold approximately 28,000 clones, with around four fifths observed a single time. Material: unsorted PBMCs, obtained 0.8 years before starting antiretroviral therapy. These receptors came from a man between 18 and 29 years old with HIV.

Here the CDR3 reads CASSPQPGVETQYF. In DNA form, the CDR3 reads TGTGCCAGCAGCCCTCAACCGGGCGTGGAGACCCAGTACTTC. The chain employs TRBV7-9 and TRBJ2-5; no firm D call. The CDR3 covers 14 residues. V lost 5 bases and J lost 5, with 15 bases in between. Germline loops: CDR1 SEHNR, CDR2 FQNEAQ (reference sequence).

The genes are TRBV6-7 and TRBJ2-1; TRBD2 matches 7 bases. TRBV6-7 counts as an open reading frame of uncertain function. Trimming took 4 bases from V and 5 from J; bases not matched to a gene: 11. The CDR3 runs 16 residues. The CDR3 nucleotides are TGTGCCAGCAGTTCCAGGACTAGTTCCTCAGACAATGAGCAGTTCTTC. The encoded protein is CASSSRTSSSDNEQFF.

The chain uses TRBV5-4 and TRBJ2-7; 11 bases are a match to TRBD2. Germline V lookup: CDR1 SGHNT, CDR2 YYREEE (reference sequence). The CDR3 runs to 15 residues. J lost 2 bases, V lost 4 bases, and 5 bases had no gene match. The CDR3 sequence: CASSGGLAGPYEQYF. The CDR3 DNA reads TGTGCCAGCAGCGGTGGACTAGCGGGTCCCTACGAGCAGTACTTC.

The V gene is TRBV4-3, the J gene TRBJ2-7; tentatively, D is TRBD1 or TRBD2 (5 bases each). The length of the CDR3 is 15 residues. Germline V CDR1 and CDR2: LGHNA, YSLEER. The V and J ends lost 3 bases and 1 base respectively, with 13 bases between them. The CDR3 loop is CASSQGDSKSYEQYF. CDR3 bases: TGCGCCAGCAGCCAGGGAGACAGTAAATCCTACGAGCAGTACTTC.

This chain connects TRBV5-5 to TRBJ2-5; weak D call: TRBD1 (6 bases). The CDR3 sequence is 14 residues long. Germline V gene data show CDR1 as SGHKS and CDR2 as YYEKEE (reference sequence). The ends were cut back, 0 bases at V and 5 bases at J, with 11 bases in the middle. This chain's CDR3 is CASSLGPGDETQYF. In DNA, the CDR3 is TGTGCCAGCAGCTTGGGCCCAGGGGATGAGACCCAGTACTTC.

This clone was observed a single time. The chain recombines TRBV7-9 with TRBJ2-5, with D uncertain. The ends were cut back, 3 bases at V and 4 bases at J, with 3 bases in the middle. This CDR3 spans 11 amino acids. Per germline, CDR1 SEHNR and CDR2 FQNEAQ (reference sequence). The CDR3 region is CASSFGETQYF. DNA of the CDR3: TGTGCCAGCAGCTTCGGAGAGACCCAGTACTTC.

The gene calls are TRBV5-1 and TRBJ1-5; D is ambiguous. V was shortened by 0 bases and J by 6 bases, with 10 bases between the two germline ends. Germline V gene data show CDR1 as SGHRS and CDR2 as YFSETQ. The CDR3 contains 14 residues. The CDR3: CASSLGTSGQPQHF. CDR3 sequence (DNA): TGCGCCAGCAGCTTGGGGACCTCAGGTCAGCCCCAGCATTTT.

CDR3 protein: CASSWTGTGNTIYF. The CDR3 nucleotides are TGTGCCAGCAGCTGGACAGGGACTGGAAACACCATATATTTT. J is TRBJ1-3 and V is TRBV7-2, with TRBD1 matching over 8 bases. CDR3 length: 14 amino acids. Trimming cost V 4 bases and J 2 bases; bases outside gene matches: 1. CDR1 and CDR2 from the germline V gene are SGHTA and FQGNSA.

This CDR3 is CASSASGREETQYF. The DNA for the CDR3 is TGTGCCAGTAGTGCTAGCGGGAGAGAAGAGACCCAGTACTTC. The chain has TRBV19 and TRBJ2-5, with TRBD2 identical over 10 bases. CDR1 and CDR2 from the germline V gene are LNHDA and SQIVND (reference sequence). Unmatched junction bases numbered 3, after V lost 5 bases and J lost 3 bases. The CDR3 runs to 14 residues. Together with reference TRBV19 and TRBJ2-5, the CDR3 gives the full variable domain: DGGITQSPKYLFRKEGQNVTLSCEQNLNHDAMYWYRQDPGQGLRLIYYSQIVNDFQKGDIAEGYSVSREKKESFPLTVTSAQKNPTAFYLCASSASGREETQYFGPGTRLLVL.

This chain's CDR3 is CASSLHRDRSRDQPQHF. The CDR3 DNA reads TGTGCCAGTAGTCTCCACCGGGACAGGAGCCGGGATCAGCCCCAGCATTTT. The chain joins TRBV19 to TRBJ1-5; 8 bases are a match to TRBD1. Germline loops: CDR1 LNHDA, CDR2 SQIVND (reference sequence). The CDR3 consists of 17 residues. The ends lost 5 bases at V and 5 bases at J; junction bases unmatched: 14.

This chain links TRBV5-4 with TRBJ2-3; no reliable D call. The length of the CDR3 is 12 residues. The V and J ends lost 2 bases and 4 bases respectively, with 5 bases between them. Looked up from germline, CDR1 is SGHNT and CDR2 is YYREEE (reference sequence). The DNA of the CDR3 is TGTGCCAGCAGCTTTGGGTCAGATACGCAGTATTTT. Encoded protein: CASSFGSDTQYF.

The V and J genes are TRBV2 and TRBJ1-1, with 8 bases aligning to TRBD1. Germline CDR1 reads SNHLY; CDR2 reads FYNNEI. The J segment lost 5 bases and the V segment lost 5 bases, leaving 7 bases of the junction unmatched. The CDR3 extends over 14 amino acids. The CDR3 spells CASSSGQGQTEAFF. In nucleotides, the CDR3 is TGTGCCAGCAGTTCAGGACAGGGTCAAACTGAAGCTTTCTTT.

This clone was seen only a few times. The genes are TRBV9 and TRBJ2-7; no reliable D call. The V gene lost 4 bases and the J gene lost 7 bases, with 15 bases spanning the gap. The CDR3 sequence is 13 residues long. Germline CDR1 and CDR2: SGDLS and YYNGEE. CDR3 coding DNA: TGTGCCAGCAGCCCCGGTCTATCCGGGGAGCAGTACTTC. Translated, it gives CASSPGLSGEQYF. Full variable domain (rest looked up from reference TRBV9 and TRBJ2-7): DSGVTQTPKHLITATGQRVTLRCSPRSGDLSVYWYQQSLDQGLQFLIQYYNGEERAKGNILERFSAQQFPDLHSELNLSSLELGDSALYFCASSPGLSGEQYFGPGTRLTVT.

V and J are TRBV30 and TRBJ1-5; TRBD1 agrees at 11 bases. There are 17 residues in the CDR3. With V trimmed by 8 bases and J by 5 bases, 17 bases remained unmatched. CDR1 and CDR2 (germline): GTSNPN, SVGIG (reference sequence). The CDR3 DNA reads as TGTGCCCGGAAGGGACAGGGGGGGGGTGATGGCGATCAGCCCCAGCATTTT. Its translation: CARKGQGGGDGDQPQHF.

The chain recombines TRBV6-5 with TRBJ1-3; weak D call: TRBD1 (5 bases). With 5 bases removed from V and 0 bases from J, the gap between germline ends came to 11 bases. The CDR3 covers 15 residues. Per germline, CDR1 MNHEY and CDR2 SVGAGI. The CDR3 sequence is CASSPTATSGNTIYF. The CDR3, as DNA: TGTGCCAGCAGTCCGACAGCGACCTCTGGAAACACCATATATTTT.

This clone appeared a single time. The rearrangement uses TRBV15 and TRBJ1-2; no firm D call. V was trimmed by 0 bases and J by 0 bases, leaving 2 bases between them. The CDR3 has 13 amino acids. Germline lookup yields CDR1 LNHNV and CDR2 YYDKDF (reference sequence). The CDR3 loop reads CATSRETNYGYTF. DNA for the CDR3: TGTGCCACCAGCAGAGAGACTAACTATGGCTACACCTTC.

The genes are TRBV19 and TRBJ1-1; D possibly corresponds to TRBD1 (5 bases). CDR3 length equals 14 residues. Germline CDR1 reads LNHDA; CDR2 reads SQIVND (reference sequence). V dropped 6 bases and J dropped 0 bases, with 11 bases sitting between them. The CDR3 protein is CASSPAGLNTEAFF. In DNA form, the CDR3 reads TGTGCCAGTAGCCCAGCGGGACTGAACACTGAAGCTTTCTTT.

Worth noting for this clone: The same CDR3 also results from other DNA sequences found in this sample. This chain uses TRBV5-1 with TRBJ2-3; 12 bases agree with TRBD2. From germline, CDR1 is SGHRS and CDR2 YFSETQ. CDR3 length: 16 amino acids. The J segment lost 0 bases and the V segment lost 4 bases, leaving 3 bases of the junction unmatched. CDR3 sequence: CASSPGLAGSTDTQYF. DNA for the CDR3: TGCGCCAGCAGCCCCGGACTAGCGGGGAGCACAGATACGCAGTATTTT. The full variable domain, rest sourced from reference TRBV5-1 and TRBJ2-3, is KAGVTQTPRYLIKTRGQQVTLSCSPISGHRSVSWYQQTPGQGLQFLFEYFSETQRNKGNFPGRFSGRQFSNSRSEMNVSTLELGDSALYLCASSPGLAGSTDTQYFGPGTRLTVL.

The chain couples TRBV7-9 to TRBJ1-4, with 7 bases identical to TRBD1. J gave up 8 bases and V 5 bases, and 8 bases lay outside the gene matches. This CDR3 is 14 amino acids long. Germline V lookup: CDR1 SEHNR, CDR2 FQNEAQ (reference sequence). The CDR3 reads CASSQQGTGEKLFF. CDR3 sequence (DNA): TGTGCCAGCAGCCAACAGGGGACGGGGGAAAAACTGTTTTTT.

The genes are TRBV30 and TRBJ2-7; D perhaps matches TRBD2 (5 bases). CDR3 length: 13 residues. CDR1 is GTSNPN, CDR2 SVGIG, per germline (reference sequence). Deletions cut 2 bases from V and 3 bases from J, with 11 bases between. CDR3 region: CAWSPGNLYEQYF. The CDR3 DNA follows: TGTGCCTGGAGTCCGGGGAACCTCTACGAGCAGTACTTC.

For the CDR3, the DNA is TGTGCCAGCAGGCCCGGCGGGAGCACCGGGGAGCTGTTTTTT. Its translation: CASRPGGSTGELFF. V gene TRBV6-4 combines with J gene TRBJ2-2; 7 bases are shared with TRBD2. The V segment lost 6 bases and the J segment 4 bases; nucleotides outside the gene matches: 5. CDR1 and CDR2 (germline): MRHNA, SNTAGT. This CDR3 comprises 14 residues.